Following are 9 T cell receptor beta chains from one sample sequenced in a study of blood T cells in healthy people across ages. A second PCR, run for roughly 7 to 11 cycles, used a sample-barcoded 5' primer plus a J-beta primer mix. MiXCR was run by TCRdb on the 5' RACE reads, yielding one entry per CDR3 protein. Of about 1,500,000 distinct CDR3 sequences in the sample, 28% were seen once. Sequencing was done on a sample of blood. The origin of the receptors is a woman between 25 and 40 years old in good health.

This clonotype has at least ten counts. V is TRBV10-3 and J is TRBJ2-7, with TRBD2 identical over 8 bases. Germline-derived CDR1 and CDR2 are ENHRY and SYGVKD. J lost 5 bases, V lost 0 bases, and 9 bases had no gene match. This CDR3 spans 16 amino acids. In DNA form, the CDR3 reads TGTGCCATCAGTGAGTCGATGCGGGAGGTCCCCCACGAGCAGTACTTC. Its translation is CAISESMREVPHEQYF.

This clonotype was counted many times. The chain carries TRBV14 and TRBJ2-1; D gene unclear. The CDR3 contains 13 residues. The V gene lost 4 bases and the J gene lost 10 bases, with 14 bases spanning the gap. Germline loops: CDR1 SGHDN, CDR2 FVKESK. This chain's CDR3 is CASSPLQVGEQFF. The CDR3 nucleotides are TGTGCCAGCAGCCCTCTCCAGGTTGGCGAGCAGTTCTTC. Complete variable domain (other parts from reference TRBV14 and TRBJ2-1): EAGVTQFPSHSVIEKGQTVTLRCDPISGHDNLYWYRRVMGKEIKFLLHFVKESKQDESGMPNNRFLAERTGGTYSTLKVQPAELEDSGVYFCASSPLQVGEQFFGPGTRLTVL.

This clonotype showed up many times. This sequence joins TRBV7-6 and TRBJ1-6, with a tentative D call TRBD1 (6 bases). Germline CDR1 is SGHVS and CDR2 is FNYEAQ. CDR3 length: 14 amino acids. Trimming removed 5 bases at V and 7 bases at J, with 12 bases between. The CDR3 DNA follows: TGTGCCAGCAGCCCGACAGGATCCAATTCACCCCTCCACTTT. It is translated as CASSPTGSNSPLHF.

This clonotype has ten or more counts. This chain joins TRBV20-1 and TRBJ2-7; no clear D gene. CDR3 size: 13 residues. CDR1 DFQATT and CDR2 SNEGSKA come from the germline V gene (reference sequence). The V and J ends lost 0 bases and 2 bases respectively, with 8 bases between them. The CDR3 nucleotides are TGCAGTGCTAGAGATTCCCGGGCCTACGAGCAGTACTTC. Translation gives CSARDSRAYEQYF.

In its sample, this clonotype was seen a few times. This chain connects TRBV4-1 to TRBJ2-1, with D unclear. This CDR3 spans 14 amino acids. Germline V gives CDR1 MGHRA, CDR2 YSYEKL. V lost 0 bases and J lost 6, with 9 bases in between. CDR3 loop: CASSQELRTNEQFF. CDR3 DNA: TGCGCCAGCAGCCAAGAACTACGGACCAATGAGCAGTTCTTC.

This clonotype was seen a few times. V is TRBV5-1 and J is TRBJ2-3; 7 bases agree with TRBD1. CDR1 SGHRS and CDR2 YFSETQ come from the germline V gene. Trimming removed 3 bases from V and 3 bases from J; junction bases left unmatched: 7. This CDR3 comprises 15 residues. Written as DNA, the CDR3 is TGCGCCAGCAGCTGGGTAGGGGGCTCGACAGATACGCAGTATTTT. Amino acids: CASSWVGGSTDTQYF. Supplemented by reference TRBV5-1 and TRBJ2-3, the full variable domain reads KAGVTQTPRYLIKTRGQQVTLSCSPISGHRSVSWYQQTPGQGLQFLFEYFSETQRNKGNFPGRFSGRQFSNSRSEMNVSTLELGDSALYLCASSWVGGSTDTQYFGPGTRLTVL.

Concerning this clonotype: A read error is possible here, since a much larger clone lies one base away. The chain carries TRBV24-1 and TRBJ2-7, with unresolved D. The CDR3 is 13 amino acids. In germline, CDR1 is KGHDR, CDR2 SFDVKD. The CDR3 DNA follows: TGTGCCTCCAGTGAAGGCAGTCTCTACGAGCAGTACTTC. Protein product: CASSEGSLYEQYF.

This clonotype showed up just a few times. The chain links TRBV5-1 to TRBJ2-7, with D perhaps matching TRBD1 or TRBD2 (7 bases each). Germline V gene data show CDR1 as SGHRS and CDR2 as YFSETQ. Trimming left V 4 bases short and J 0 bases short, with 17 bases between. The CDR3 is made up of 16 amino acids. The CDR3 coding sequence is TGCGCCAGCAGCAGGAGACAGGGAGGGTCCTCCTACGAGCAGTACTTC. Its translation is CASSRRQGGSSYEQYF.

Written as DNA, the CDR3 is TGTGCCAGCAGTTACGCGCGTGAAAAACTGTTTTTT. Translated: CASSYAREKLFF. V and J are TRBV6-6 and TRBJ1-4; the D is unclear. The CDR3 covers 12 residues. Germline assignment: CDR1 MNHNY and CDR2 SVGAGI (reference sequence). The ends were cut back, 2 bases at V and 7 bases at J, with 5 bases in the middle.